The next 10 T cell receptor beta chains were all read from a single sample in a study of blood T cell repertoires in COVID-19. Profiling relied on immunoSEQ multiplex PCR, and the TCRdb table lists in-frame clones only, not all of them. The sample holds 120,000 to 150,000 clones, around 77% seen once. Sequenced sample: peripheral blood. The receptors derive from a man aged 45 to 65 with active or convalescent COVID-19.

The chain uses TRBV28 and TRBJ2-3, with 7 bases aligning to TRBD2. The V gene end was trimmed by 4 bases and the J gene end by 2 bases; junction bases not matched to a gene: 9. This CDR3 has 16 residues. Germline lookup yields CDR1 MDHEN and CDR2 SYDVKM. This CDR3 is CASSSVGSGDTDTQYF. CDR3 in DNA: TGTGCCAGCAGTTCCGTCGGGAGCGGGGACACAGATACGCAGTATTTT.

This clone has just a few counts. This CDR3 is CASSLGRGRAGTEAFF. The CDR3 region has the DNA TGCGCCAGCAGCCTGGGTAGAGGGCGGGCGGGCACTGAAGCTTTCTTT. This chain uses TRBV5-1 with TRBJ1-1, with D uncertain. Looked up from germline, CDR1 is SGHRS and CDR2 is YFSETQ. The CDR3 sequence is 16 residues long. V lost 4 bases and J lost 4, with 20 bases in between.

This clone was seen more than once but under ten times. The V gene is TRBV5-6, the J gene TRBJ2-1, with 11 bases lining up with TRBD2. Trimming removed 0 bases from V and 7 bases from J; junction bases left unmatched: 12. The germline CDR1 and CDR2 sequences are SGHDT and YYEEEE. The CDR3 has 18 residues. CDR3 loop: CASSLAGTSGRLTNEQFF. The CDR3 DNA is TGTGCCAGCAGCTTGGCCGGGACTAGCGGACGTCTGACGAATGAGCAGTTCTTC.

The V and J genes are TRBV2 and TRBJ2-3; tentatively, D is TRBD2 (6 bases). The CDR3 has 14 residues. Looked up from germline, CDR1 is SNHLY and CDR2 is FYNNEI. Trimming took off 2 bases at V and 4 bases at J, with 10 bases between the two ends. CDR3: CASSERRDPDTQYF. The CDR3 region has the DNA TGTGCCAGCAGTGAAAGGCGGGACCCAGATACGCAGTATTTT.

The rearrangement links TRBV30 to TRBJ2-3; perhaps TRBD2 as D (5 bases). Germline V CDR1 and CDR2: GTSNPN, SVGIG (reference sequence). The CDR3 sequence is 13 residues long. V was cut by 3 bases and J by 5 bases, with 12 bases left in between. This CDR3 reads CAWSPGLLDTQYF. The CDR3 DNA is TGTGCCTGGAGCCCCGGACTGCTAGATACGCAGTATTTT.

This chain uses TRBV18 with TRBJ1-3, with 7 bases fitting TRBD1. V lost 5 bases to trimming and J lost 0 bases; unmatched junction nucleotides: 4. Germline loops: CDR1 KGHSH, CDR2 LQKENI. This CDR3 is built from 15 residues. Written as DNA, the CDR3 is TGTGCCAGCTCAGCGGGACAGCGCTCTGGAAACACCATATATTTT. Its protein product is CASSAGQRSGNTIYF.

V gene TRBV27 combines with J gene TRBJ2-3; TRBD1 aligns across 9 bases. CDR3 length equals 14 residues. The trim removed 6 bases at V and 5 bases at J, leaving 6 bases unmatched. The V gene's germline CDR1 is MNHEY and CDR2 SMNVEV (reference sequence). Written as DNA, the CDR3 is TGTGCCAGCAGCCTACAGGGGGCACGAGATACGCAGTATTTT. This gives the protein CASSLQGARDTQYF.

This clone came up a few times. This rearrangement joins TRBV5-1 to TRBJ2-1; 7 bases match TRBD2. CDR1 and CDR2 from the germline V gene are SGHRS and YFSETQ. Losses at the gene ends were 1 base for V and 6 bases for J; bases not matched to a gene: 10. The CDR3 sequence is 16 residues long. The DNA of the CDR3 is TGCGCCAGCAGCTTGAGAATGGCGGGAGTGGGCAATGAGCAGTTCTTC. Its protein is CASSLRMAGVGNEQFF.

This rearrangement joins TRBV19 to TRBJ2-2, with 9 bases identical to TRBD1. The CDR3 totals 16 residues. V shed 5 bases, J shed 1 base, and the junction held 5 bases outside the gene matches. The germline CDR1 and CDR2 sequences are LNHDA and SQIVND (reference sequence). The DNA for the CDR3 is TGTGCCAGTAGTGGGCGGGACAGGGTGAACACCGGGGAGCTGTTTTTT. Translated: CASSGRDRVNTGELFF.

The chain joins TRBV13 to TRBJ2-5, with 9 bases fitting TRBD2. V dropped 5 bases and J dropped 4; count of bases not matched to a gene: 2. Per germline, CDR1 PRHDT and CDR2 FYEKMQ (reference sequence). The CDR3 has 13 amino acids. The CDR3 here is CASSGSGRETQYF. The CDR3 DNA sequence: TGTGCCAGCAGCGGTAGCGGGAGAGAGACCCAGTACTTC.